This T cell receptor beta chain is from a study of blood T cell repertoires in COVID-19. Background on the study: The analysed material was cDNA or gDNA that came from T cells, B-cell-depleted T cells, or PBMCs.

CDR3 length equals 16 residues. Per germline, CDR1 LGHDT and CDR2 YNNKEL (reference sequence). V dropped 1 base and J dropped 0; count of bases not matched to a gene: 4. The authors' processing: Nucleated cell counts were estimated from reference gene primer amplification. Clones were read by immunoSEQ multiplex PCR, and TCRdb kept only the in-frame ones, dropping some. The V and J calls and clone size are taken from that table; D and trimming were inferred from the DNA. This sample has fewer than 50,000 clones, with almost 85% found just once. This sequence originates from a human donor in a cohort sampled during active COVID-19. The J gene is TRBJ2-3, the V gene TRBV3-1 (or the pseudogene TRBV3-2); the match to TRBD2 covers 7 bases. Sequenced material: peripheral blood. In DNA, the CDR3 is TGTGCCAGCAGCCAAGGGGTTAGCGGGAGCACAGATACGCAGTATTTT. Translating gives CASSQGVSGSTDTQYF.